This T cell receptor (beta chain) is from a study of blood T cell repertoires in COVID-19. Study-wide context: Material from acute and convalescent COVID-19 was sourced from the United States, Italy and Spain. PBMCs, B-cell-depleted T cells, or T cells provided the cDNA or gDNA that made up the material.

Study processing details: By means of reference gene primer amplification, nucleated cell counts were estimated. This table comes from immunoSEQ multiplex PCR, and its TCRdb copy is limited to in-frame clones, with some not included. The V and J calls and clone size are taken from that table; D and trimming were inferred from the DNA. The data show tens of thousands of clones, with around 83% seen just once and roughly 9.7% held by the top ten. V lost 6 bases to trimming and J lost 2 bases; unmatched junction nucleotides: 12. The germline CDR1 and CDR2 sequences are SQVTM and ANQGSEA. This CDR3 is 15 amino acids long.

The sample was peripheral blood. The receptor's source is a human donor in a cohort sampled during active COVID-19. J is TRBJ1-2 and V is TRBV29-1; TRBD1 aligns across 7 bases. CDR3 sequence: CSVEGELQGNYGYTF. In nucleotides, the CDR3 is TGCAGCGTCGAGGGGGAATTACAGGGGAACTATGGCTACACCTTC. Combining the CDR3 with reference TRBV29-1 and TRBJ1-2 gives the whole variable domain SAVISQKPSRDICQRGTSLTIQCQVDSQVTMMFWYRQQPGQSLTLIATANQGSEATYESGFVIDKFPISRPNLTFSTLTVSNMSPEDSSIYLCSVEGELQGNYGYTFGSGTRLTVV.